This T cell receptor (beta chain) was recorded in a study of shared clonotypes between healthy human individuals (dated by TCRdb to the early 2020s). Context from the whole study: A couple of women and a few men aged 18 to 49 years were included in the cohort. Per donor, three plates each were used for CD4 naive and CD4 memory, two for CD8 naive, and one for CD8 memory. To estimate repertoire size and how much clonotype sharing occurs between individuals, the study deeply sequenced the blood TCR repertoires of roughly 5 healthy adults. To increase sequencing depth and limit assay-specific biases, different laboratories used diverse techniques to prepare libraries and sequence TCR repertoires. Leukapheresis yielded between about 0.9 and 9.5 billion PBMCs per donor. General study outcomes and caveats: Only blood was sampled, and tissue TCR repertoires likely differ from those in blood. Rarefaction of sorted-subset datasets indicated incomplete sequencing despite the large sequencing depth. Compared with non-shared clonotypes, clonotypes shared by all four sorted-subset donors had higher generation probabilities. Sharing across a handful of donors was observed for around 5% of naive CD4, less than 4% of naive CD8, over 2% of memory CD4, and roughly 0.43% of memory CD8 clonotypes. Pairwise subsampling indicated that sequencing depth was expected to affect the degree of clonotype sharing among donors. Larger estimated clonotype richness was generally found for naive subsets than for memory subsets. The genetic and exposure-history diversity represented was limited by the small number of donors.

In the case of this clone: Its antigen has not been determined. No base quality information exists; no much larger clone differs at one position.

CD8 naive samples consisted of CD45RO-negative cells that were positively selected for CCR7, yielding a CD45RA+CCR7+ population without TemRA cells. Donors were healthy HIV-negative adults with no recently reported acute infections or vaccinations. Every donor was a Caucasian adult residing in Nashville, Tennessee, USA. After blood collection by leukapheresis, PBMCs were isolated using Ficoll-Histopaque density gradient centrifugation and then cryopreserved in the vapor phase of liquid nitrogen. Analytical flow cytometry was used to check the purity and quantity of every magnetically sorted T cell population. Genomic DNA was isolated from each sorted fraction and quantified by UV absorbance on a Nanodrop 2000c. TCR CDR3 regions were amplified from genomic DNA by multiplex PCR using the deep immunoSEQ assay. Genomic DNA extracted from each cell subset was distributed evenly over all wells of several immunoSEQ 96-well plates, and each plate served as one replicate. For sorted subsets, each replicate PCR was loaded with roughly 0.2 ug genomic DNA, equivalent to about 33,000 T cell genomes. The purified libraries were quantified using a Qubit 3.0 fluorometer, sized with a Bioanalyzer 2100, and then quantified again using the KAPA Library Quantification kit. Each immunoSEQ 96-well plate was sequenced on its own single-read 150-cycle Illumina NextSeq 550 flow cell. For the original study's pipeline: Because the immunoSEQ output included only junctional sequences and no quality scores, the filtering could not be the same as the filtering used for full-length reads. Sequences were annotated with PyIR, a Python wrapper for IgBLAST v1.9, and V/J genes and CDR3 were assigned using IMGT germline references. Reads were filtered out if the reads had weak V/J assignments (E-value above 1e-6), no CDR3, stop codons, out-of-frame junctions, or ambiguous translated residues. V3J clonotypes were defined as sequences sharing an identical inferred V gene, J gene, and CDR3 amino acid sequence. The percentage overlap between two repertoires was calculated by dividing the number of shared unique clonotypes by the size of the smaller repertoire. Richness of each repertoire was evaluated using RTK rarefaction, the Chao1 estimator, and Recon v2.1 estimates of unobserved clonotypes. OLGA was used to compute generation probabilities for all TCRbeta clonotypes that the gDNA method yielded from a handful of donors. TCRdb retrieved this table from immuneACCESS and kept in-frame rearrangements only. Not all clones are present; in checked studies, unresolved V genes account for under half, and no reason is known for the remainder. V, J and clone size are those of that table, while D and trimming were read from the DNA. The sample has millions of clones on record, approximately 95% of them singletons. 0.85% to 1.2% of the sample is taken by the ten largest.

The receptor was derived from a man aged 18-30 years in good health. The specimen sequenced was naive CD8+ T cells sorted from blood. The cell subset or site label on this specimen signifies: CD45RA+CCR7+.

The nucleotide sequence reads as follows: TGTGCCAGCAGCTCGGGCCCCGGGACAGGGGGCCACGAGCAGTACTTC. This is translated as CASSSGPGTGGHEQYF. In this chain, TRBV13 is recombined with TRBJ2-7; the central 12 bases match TRBD1. Via the germline V gene (reference sequence), CDR1 is PRHDT and CDR2 FYEKMQ. Compared with germline, V lacks 4 bases and J lacks 5 bases; bases without a gene match: 9. The CDR3 measures 16 amino acids from cysteine to phenylalanine. Just the 48-base CDR3 DNA is kept, in frame starting at base 1.